These T cell receptor beta chains were read from a single sample in a study of T cells in Graves' hyperthyroidism and ophthalmopathy. Each CDR3 protein gets one entry after TCRdb re-called the multiplex PCR reads with MiXCR. The data contain about 560,000 distinct CDR3 sequences, around a sixth of them singletons. What was sequenced was blood. Receptors were obtained from a woman in her 30s with Graves' hyperthyroidism. Each CDR3 is given with its conserved first and last residue. Fields, in order: V gene, CDR3 protein.

v_gene: TRBV7-2
CDR3aa: CASSLDRASGANVLTF

v_gene: TRBV28
CDR3aa: CASSPLLGGTYNEQFF

v_gene: TRBV15
CDR3aa: CATSRKQGAGQPQHF

v_gene: TRBV20-1
CDR3aa: CSARATGDAGYNEQFF

v_gene: TRBV2
CDR3aa: CASLGQGHEQYF

v_gene: TRBV4-1
CDR3aa: CASSRGLAGSYNEQFF

v_gene: TRBV19
CDR3aa: CASSMAGTANNEQFF

v_gene: TRBV7-6
CDR3aa: CASSLGERSGELFF

v_gene: TRBV12-3/TRBV12-4
CDR3aa: CASSGHNAYEQYF

v_gene: TRBV3-1
CDR3aa: CASSQTGRDNEQFF

v_gene: TRBV11-1
CDR3aa: CASSLGRSEKLFF

v_gene: TRBV12-3/TRBV12-4
CDR3aa: CASRGFGAGAYEQFF

v_gene: TRBV7-8
CDR3aa: CASSLVTGTGELFF

v_gene: TRBV7-9
CDR3aa: CASSQNKLAEQFF

v_gene: TRBV3-1
CDR3aa: CASSHSRVVGEQYF

v_gene: TRBV28
CDR3aa: CASSSLRGPYEQYF

v_gene: TRBV15
CDR3aa: CATSRVEIGTGEQYF

v_gene: TRBV19
CDR3aa: CASSSLLAAETQYF

v_gene: TRBV5-8
CDR3aa: CASSFVTSDNEQFF

v_gene: TRBV6-2/TRBV6-3
CDR3aa: CASSYSGDRGNEQFF